This T cell receptor beta chain was captured by sequencing in a study of tumor and adjacent non-tumor tissue in lung cancer. On the study more broadly: Histology: around twelve adenocarcinoma, 2 squamous cell carcinoma, 1 small cell lung cancer.

Looked up from germline, CDR1 is MNHEY and CDR2 is SVGEGT. This CDR3 is built from 13 residues. Study results and limitations: Top 100 clones took a larger repertoire share in normal lung.

Three rounds of nested PCR, following a modified ARM-PCR protocol, produced the TCRbeta library. TCRdb re-called the multiplex PCR reads with MiXCR, one entry per CDR3 protein. The sample lists 84,000 or so distinct CDR3 sequences, 61% seen once, with over 12% in the top ten. A word on this clonotype: Its antigen remains unidentified. The germline gene is not matched at one end of the junction; a read error may be the cause.

This sample's RNA came from whole unsorted tissue. Chemotherapy-naive patients with new lung cancer underwent thoracic surgery in China, August–November 2014. V gene TRBV6-2 or TRBV6-3 combines with J gene TRBJ2-7; D gene uncertain. Source material: lung tumor tissue. This sequence was found in a man aged 70-80 years with non-small cell lung cancer. CDR3 DNA sequence: TGTGCCGGCAGCCGTCCAGACGCCACAAAGCAGTACTTC. Amino acids: CAGSRPDATKQYF.